The rows below give T cell receptor beta chains drawn from one sample of a study of T cell responses to AZD1222 COVID-19 vaccine. The data were produced by immunoSEQ multiplex PCR, yet TCRdb's version contains in-frame clones alone and is incomplete. The profile covers 25,000 to 35,000 clones, with around nine tenths appearing a single time and 1% to 1.5% taken by the ten largest. This specimen consisted of peripheral blood, obtained on day 0 of AZD1222 vaccination. The receptors were sampled from an adult in good health. Each CDR3 is given with its conserved first and last residue. A D gene is named only where the DNA matches it firmly. Not all rows give a size; the values are once, few, many and, for expanded clones, a class.

>-|TRBJ1-1|-|TRBV2
TGTGCCAGCAGGCTACAGGGCGACACTGAAGCTTTCTTT
CASRLQGDTEAFF
>-|TRBJ1-5|-|TRBV19
TGTGCCAGTAGTATTTCAAGGAATCAGCCCCAGCATTTT
CASSISRNQPQHF
>-|TRBJ1-1|-|TRBV18
TGTGCCAGCTCACCACCGGACACGAACACTGAAGCTTTCTTT
CASSPPDTNTEAFF
>-|TRBJ2-1|-|TRBV2
TGTGCCAGCAAGGGGGGTTGGGCCAGCAATGAGCAGTTCTTC
CASKGGWASNEQFF
>-|TRBJ1-1|-|TRBV28
TGTGCCAGCAGTTTAGGTCGGTGGGGGCCAGACGGTGACACTGAAGCTTTCTTT
CASSLGRWGPDGDTEAFF
>-|TRBJ2-7|-|TRBV2
TGTGCCAGCAATAGGGCCTTCACCTACGAGCAGTACTTC
CASNRAFTYEQYF
>-|TRBJ2-3|-|TRBV7-9
TGTGCCAGCAGCTTAGGTCCAGATACGCAGTATTTT
CASSLGPDTQYF
>-|TRBJ2-7|-|TRBV14
TGTGCCAGCAGCCAAGAGGGTGGAGGGGGCGCTTCCTACGAGCAGTACTTC
CASSQEGGGGASYEQYF
>-|TRBJ2-7|-|TRBV5-1
TGCGCCAGCAGCCCCCAATTTGGCGGTTTAACCTACGAGCAGTACTTC
CASSPQFGGLTYEQYF
>-|TRBJ1-1|once|TRBV6-4
TGTGCCAGCAGTCTTACAGAGAACACTGAAGCTTTCTTT
CASSLTENTEAFF
>TRBD1|TRBJ1-2|-|TRBV5-4
TGTGCCAGCAGTTCCGGACAGGGACCCTATGGCTACACCTTC
CASSSGQGPYGYTF
>-|TRBJ2-1|once|TRBV6-2/TRBV6-3
TGTGCCAGCAGCTCAGGGCACCCCTACAATGAGCAGTTCTTC
CASSSGHPYNEQFF
>-|TRBJ2-3|-|TRBV6-4
TGTGCCAGCAAACGGGACTCGGGCGCACATACGCAGTATTTT
CASKRDSGAHTQYF
>-|TRBJ2-7|-|TRBV18
TGTGCCAGCTCGCCTTTAGAGCAGTACTTC
CASSPLEQYF
>TRBD1|TRBJ1-5|-|TRBV6-2/TRBV6-3
TGTGCCAGCAGCCGGCCGGGACAGGGAGACAATCAGCCCCAGCATTTT
CASSRPGQGDNQPQHF
>TRBD2|TRBJ2-4|-|TRBV4-1
TGCGCCAGCAGCCTACCGGGACTAACCAAAAACATTCAGTACTTC
CASSLPGLTKNIQYF
>TRBD1|TRBJ1-2|-|TRBV5-1
TGCGCCAGCAGCCCGACGACGGACAGGGGGCAAAATGGCTACACCTTC
CASSPTTDRGQNGYTF
>-|TRBJ2-2|-|TRBV19
TGTGCCAGTAGTTCCAGGTCCCTGAACACCGGGGAGCTGTTTTTT
CASSSRSLNTGELFF
>TRBD2|TRBJ2-7|-|TRBV19
TGTGCCGCCCCCTCCGGGACTAGTAATGACGAGCAGTACTTC
CAAPSGTSNDEQYF
>TRBD2|TRBJ2-1|-|TRBV3-1/TRBV3-2
TGTGCCAGCAGCCAATGGGGGGGGGAGCAGTTCTTC
CASSQWGGEQFF
>-|TRBJ2-1|once|TRBV19
TGTGCCAGTAGCACAAACCAAGGCATGTCTAATGAGCAGTTCTTC
CASSTNQGMSNEQFF
>-|TRBJ2-1|-|TRBV28
TGTGCCAGCAGTCCTTTAAGGAGCTCCTACAATGAGCAGTTCTTC
CASSPLRSSYNEQFF
>TRBD2|TRBJ2-7|once|TRBV7-9
TGTGCCAGCAGCTTAGGGACTAGCGGGGCGAAAAAGTACTTC
CASSLGTSGAKKYF
>-|TRBJ1-5|-|TRBV2
TGTGCCAGCAGTGAAGAACTCCTTGAGCCCCAGCATTTT
CASSEELLEPQHF
>TRBD2|TRBJ2-7|-|TRBV18
TGTGCCAGCTCACCGCCGGGACTAGCGGGATTGAATGAGCAGTACTTC
CASSPPGLAGLNEQYF
>TRBD1|TRBJ1-1|-|TRBV6-5
TGTGCCAGCAGTTACCGACAGGGGACTTGGAACACTGAAGCTTTCTTT
CASSYRQGTWNTEAFF
>TRBD1|TRBJ1-4|-|TRBV7-2
TGTGCCAGCAGCTTCGACAGGGGCGGGCGGGAAAAACTGTTTTTT
CASSFDRGGREKLFF
>TRBD1|TRBJ2-1|-|TRBV7-3
TGTGCCAGCAGCGCCCGGGACAGGGGCTCCTACAATGAGCAGTTCTTC
CASSARDRGSYNEQFF
>-|TRBJ1-3|-|TRBV10-3
TGTGCCATCAGTGCCGCAGGGAAGACCCCTGGAAACACCATATATTTT
CAISAAGKTPGNTIYF
>TRBD2|TRBJ2-7|-|TRBV5-4
TGTGCCAGCAGCTTTAGCGGGAGATACGAGCAGTACTTC
CASSFSGRYEQYF
>TRBD1|TRBJ2-5|-|TRBV6-6
TGTGCCAGCAGGGGCGGGACAGGGGGTATGAAGACCCAGTACTTC
CASRGGTGGMKTQYF
>TRBD1|TRBJ1-2|-|TRBV15
TGTGCCACCAGCAGAGATGGGACAGGGTCCCATGGCTACACCTTC
CATSRDGTGSHGYTF
>TRBD2|TRBJ2-7|-|TRBV5-4
TGTGCCAGCAGCGCCAAGACTAGCGGGAGCTACGAGCAGTACTTC
CASSAKTSGSYEQYF
>-|TRBJ1-2|-|TRBV7-9
TGTGCCAGCAGCTTAAACGGGGTGGATGGCTACACCTTC
CASSLNGVDGYTF
>-|TRBJ2-2|-|TRBV2
TGTGCTTCCTCTGGGGCAGGGTCGTCGATCGGGGAGCTGTTTTTT
CASSGAGSSIGELFF